The entry below describes one T cell receptor (beta chain). The method was immunoSEQ multiplex PCR; TCRdb's version includes in-frame clones alone and lacks a portion of them. The table lists some 320,000 clones, 85% of them singletons, with over 1.5% in the top ten. These data are taken from a study of blood T cell repertoires in COVID-19. This CDR3 comprises 13 residues. Germline values: CDR1 SEHNR, CDR2 FQNEAQ (reference sequence). V dropped 5 bases and J dropped 7 bases, with 12 bases sitting between them. The study recruited people aged about 18 to 90 years across approximately 25 US areas. Exposed enrollees had met someone with a PCR-confirmed or clinician-diagnosed COVID-19 case at some point within the 2 weeks before study entry.

The clonotype was recovered from a woman aged 25-40 years who had been exposed to COVID-19. Specimen: PBMCs or T cells enriched from blood (not recorded which). The chain combines TRBV7-9 with TRBJ1-5; D is possibly TRBD1 (6 bases). The CDR3 DNA is TGTGCCAGCAGCCCTGGGGGGGGCCAGCCCCAGCATTTT. This translates into CASSPGGGQPQHF.